What follows is one TCR beta chain and its context. Its antigen is unknown. The data are from a study of cytomegalovirus exposure and HLA in healthy donors. About the research overall: The Caucasian-associated ancestry cluster held over 65% of some 420 genotyped donors. Broader study findings: A later analysis, which compared TCR beta chains of equal frequency, found the HLA-associated ones more clonally expanded. While the bulk of TCR sequences proved rare, some public TCRs turned up in many donors. Researchers reported in a later analysis that a missense DCLRE1C variant was tied to TCR beta V- and J-gene trimming.

PCR primers comprised 60 Vbeta and 13 Jbeta primers. The data were produced by immunoSEQ multiplex PCR, yet TCRdb's version contains in-frame clones alone and is incomplete. The sample has about 210,000 clones, roughly 85% seen once. Germline values: CDR1 MDHEN, CDR2 SYDVKM. Trimming pared 11 bases from V and 7 bases from J, leaving 20 bases between. CDR3 length equals 13 residues. This receptor was identified in a male donor in good health and CMV-seronegative. Sequencing input: PBMCs. J is TRBJ1-2 and V is TRBV28; no definite D call. The CDR3 coding sequence is TGTGCCTCCGGAGGAGTGGACCTCGGTGGCTACACCTTC. Encoded protein: CASGGVDLGGYTF.